The present entry profiles one TCR beta chain with its context. The record originates from a study of control samples from healthy donors and cancer patients. Germline V gene sequence: CDR1 MNHNS, CDR2 SASEGT. Trimming took off 5 bases at V and 0 bases at J, with 13 bases between the two ends. CDR3 length: 15 amino acids. Profiled with immunoSEQ multiplex PCR; TCRdb holds only in-frame clones, not every one. The sample includes some 79,000 clones, over 85% seen only once; the top ten take 1.3%. Input material: PBMCs. The sequence was collected from a middle-aged woman with lung cancer. The chain uses TRBV6-1 and TRBJ1-1; tentative D call: TRBD1 (5 bases). The CDR3 DNA reads as TGTGCCAGCAGTCCAACAGGAAAAATGAACACTGAAGCTTTCTTT. Encoded protein: CASSPTGKMNTEAFF.